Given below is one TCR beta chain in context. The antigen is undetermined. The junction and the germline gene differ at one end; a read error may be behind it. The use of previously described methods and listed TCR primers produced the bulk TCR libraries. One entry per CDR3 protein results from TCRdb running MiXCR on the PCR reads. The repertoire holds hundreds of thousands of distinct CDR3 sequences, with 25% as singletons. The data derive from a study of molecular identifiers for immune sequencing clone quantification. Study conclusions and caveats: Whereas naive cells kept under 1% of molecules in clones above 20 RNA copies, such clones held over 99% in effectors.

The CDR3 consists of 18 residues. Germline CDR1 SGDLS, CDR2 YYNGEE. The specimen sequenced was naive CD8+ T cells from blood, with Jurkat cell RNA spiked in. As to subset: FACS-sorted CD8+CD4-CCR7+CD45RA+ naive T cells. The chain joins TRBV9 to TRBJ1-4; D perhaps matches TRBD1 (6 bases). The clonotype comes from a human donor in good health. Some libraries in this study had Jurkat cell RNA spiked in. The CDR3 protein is CASSLNPEGGGTNEKLLF. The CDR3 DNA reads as TGTGCCAGCAGCCTCAACCCGGAGGGGGGAGGTACTAATGAAAAACTGCTCTTT.